This TCR beta chain was recorded in a study of blood T cell repertoires in COVID-19. V shed 6 bases and J 8 bases; nucleotides not matched to a gene: 5. CDR3 size: 13 residues. Libraries were prepared by immunoSEQ multiplex PCR; TCRdb keeps only in-frame clonotypes and omits some of them. Among roughly 200,000 clones listed, around 91% were seen once. Sequencing was performed on peripheral blood. V usage is TRBV12-3 or TRBV12-4 and J usage is TRBJ2-4, with 9 bases identical to TRBD1. This TCR derives from a man aged 50 or older with acute or convalescent COVID-19. CDR3 sequence: CASRRTGVDIQYF. The CDR3 nucleotides read TGTGCCAGCAGGAGGACAGGGGTGGACATTCAGTACTTC.